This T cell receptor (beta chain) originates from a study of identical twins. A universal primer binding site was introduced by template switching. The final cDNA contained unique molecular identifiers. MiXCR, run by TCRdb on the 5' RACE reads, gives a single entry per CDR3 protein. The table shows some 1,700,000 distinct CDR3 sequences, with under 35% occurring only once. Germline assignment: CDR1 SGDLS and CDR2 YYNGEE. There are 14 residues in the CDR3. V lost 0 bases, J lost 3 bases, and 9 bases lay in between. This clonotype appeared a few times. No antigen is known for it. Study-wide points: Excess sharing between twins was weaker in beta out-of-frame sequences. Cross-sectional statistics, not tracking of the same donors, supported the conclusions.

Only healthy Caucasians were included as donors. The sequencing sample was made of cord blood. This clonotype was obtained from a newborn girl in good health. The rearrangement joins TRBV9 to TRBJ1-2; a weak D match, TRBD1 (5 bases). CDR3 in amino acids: CASSVEGRDYGYTF. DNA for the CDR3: TGTGCCAGCAGCGTAGAAGGCAGGGACTATGGCTACACCTTC.